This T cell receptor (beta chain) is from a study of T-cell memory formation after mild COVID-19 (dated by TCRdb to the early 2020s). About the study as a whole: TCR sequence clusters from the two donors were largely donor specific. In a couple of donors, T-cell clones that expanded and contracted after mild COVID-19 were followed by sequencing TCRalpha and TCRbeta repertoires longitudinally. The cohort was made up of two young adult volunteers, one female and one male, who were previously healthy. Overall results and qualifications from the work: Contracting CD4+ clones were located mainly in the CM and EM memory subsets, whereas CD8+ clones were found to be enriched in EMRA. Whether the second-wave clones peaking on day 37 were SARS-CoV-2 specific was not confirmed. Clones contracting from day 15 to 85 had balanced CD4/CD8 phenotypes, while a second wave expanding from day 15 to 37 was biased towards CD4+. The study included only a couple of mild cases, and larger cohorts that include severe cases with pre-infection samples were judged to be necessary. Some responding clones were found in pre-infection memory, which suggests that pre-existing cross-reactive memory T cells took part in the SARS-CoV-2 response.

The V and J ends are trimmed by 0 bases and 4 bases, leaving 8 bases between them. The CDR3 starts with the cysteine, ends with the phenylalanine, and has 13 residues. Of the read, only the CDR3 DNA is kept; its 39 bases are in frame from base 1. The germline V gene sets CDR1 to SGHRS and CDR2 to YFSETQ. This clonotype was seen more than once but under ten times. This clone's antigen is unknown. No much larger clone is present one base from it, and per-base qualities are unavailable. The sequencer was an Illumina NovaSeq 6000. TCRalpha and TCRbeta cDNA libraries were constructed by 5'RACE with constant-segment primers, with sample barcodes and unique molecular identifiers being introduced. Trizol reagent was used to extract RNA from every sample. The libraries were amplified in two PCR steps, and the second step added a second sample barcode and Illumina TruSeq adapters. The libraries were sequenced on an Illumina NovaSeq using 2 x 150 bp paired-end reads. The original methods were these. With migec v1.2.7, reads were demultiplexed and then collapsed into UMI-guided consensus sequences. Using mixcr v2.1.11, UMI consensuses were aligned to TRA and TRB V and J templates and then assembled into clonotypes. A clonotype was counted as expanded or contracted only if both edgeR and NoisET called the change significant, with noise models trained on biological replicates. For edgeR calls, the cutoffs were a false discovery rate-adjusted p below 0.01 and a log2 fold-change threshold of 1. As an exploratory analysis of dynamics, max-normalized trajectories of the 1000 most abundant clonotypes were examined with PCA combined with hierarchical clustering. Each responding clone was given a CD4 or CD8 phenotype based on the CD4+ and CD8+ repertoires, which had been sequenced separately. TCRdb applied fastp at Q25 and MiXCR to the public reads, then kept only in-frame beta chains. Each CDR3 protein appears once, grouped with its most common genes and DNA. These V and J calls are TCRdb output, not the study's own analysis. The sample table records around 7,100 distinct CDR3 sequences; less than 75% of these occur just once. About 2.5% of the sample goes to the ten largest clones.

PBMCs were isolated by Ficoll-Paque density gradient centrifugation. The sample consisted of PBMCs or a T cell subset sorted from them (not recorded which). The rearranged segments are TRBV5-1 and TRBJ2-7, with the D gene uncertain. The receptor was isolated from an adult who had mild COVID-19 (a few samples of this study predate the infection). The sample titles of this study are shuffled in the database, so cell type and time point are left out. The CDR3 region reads CASSLGRWYEQYF. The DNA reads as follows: TGCGCCAGCAGCTTGGGCAGATGGTACGAGCAGTACTTC.